This T cell receptor (beta chain) derives from a study of T cell responses to AZD1222 COVID-19 vaccine. Using immunoSEQ multiplex PCR, the repertoire was profiled, and TCRdb retains in-frame clones only, with some absent. The sample carries about 160,000 clones, 92% recorded once. Study conclusions and caveats: Spike-specific TCR breadth and depth were elevated following two AZD1222 doses.

A note on this clone: Its specificity is unknown.

The CDR3 runs 18 residues. From germline, CDR1 is MNHEY and CDR2 SVGEGT. V lost 6 bases to trimming and J lost 1 base; unmatched junction nucleotides: 10. The starting material was peripheral blood, obtained 28 days after the second AZD1222 dose. This chain joins TRBV6-2 or TRBV6-3 and TRBJ2-1, with 12 nucleotides matching TRBD2. This receptor was taken from an adult who received the AZD1222 COVID-19 vaccine. The CDR3 sequence: CASSSGFLAGGSYNEQFF. For the CDR3, the DNA is TGTGCCAGCAGCTCCGGCTTCCTAGCGGGAGGGTCCTACAATGAGCAGTTCTTC.